The rows below give T cell receptor beta chains drawn from one sample of a study of blood T cell repertoires in COVID-19. Libraries were prepared by immunoSEQ multiplex PCR; TCRdb keeps only in-frame clonotypes and omits some of them. The sample lists about 220,000 clones; around 86% were seen once. The material sequenced was PBMCs or T cells enriched from blood (not recorded which). Source of these receptors: a woman aged 40 to 49 with acute COVID-19. The CDR3 runs from the conserved cysteine through the conserved F or W. D genes are given only for firm matches. Some rows have no size entry. The others give once, few or many, or a class for an expanded clone.

V: TRBV7-2; J: TRBJ2-1; size: -; D: -; DNA: TGTGCCAGCAGCTTAGGGTCAGCGGAATCCTACAATGAGCAGTTCTTC; CDR3: CASSLGSAESYNEQFF
V: TRBV3-1/TRBV3-2; J: TRBJ1-1; size: -; D: TRBD1; DNA: TGTGCCAGCAGCCACGGACAGGGGGCTCCTGAAGCTTTCTTT; CDR3: CASSHGQGAPEAFF
V: TRBV18; J: TRBJ2-6; size: -; D: -; DNA: TGTGCCAGCTCACCATCGAGCGGGGCCAACGTCCTGACTTTC; CDR3: CASSPSSGANVLTF
V: TRBV5-1; J: TRBJ2-1; size: -; D: -; DNA: TGCGCCAGCAGCTCCCTGAGAGGGTTGGACAATGAGCAGTTCTTC; CDR3: CASSSLRGLDNEQFF
V: TRBV29-1; J: TRBJ1-2; size: once; D: -; DNA: TGCAGCGTTGACAGTTATGGCTACACCTTC; CDR3: CSVDSYGYTF
V: TRBV4-1; J: TRBJ2-3; size: -; D: TRBD2; DNA: TGCGCCAGCAGCCAACTACACGGAGCGGGGGAATACACAGATACGCAGTATTTT; CDR3: CASSQLHGAGEYTDTQYF
V: TRBV5-1; J: TRBJ1-2; size: -; D: -; DNA: TGCGCCAGCAGCTTGGGAACAGGGATGAGCTATGGCTACACCTTC; CDR3: CASSLGTGMSYGYTF
V: TRBV5-6; J: TRBJ1-2; size: once; D: TRBD1; DNA: TGTGCCAGCAGCTACGGGACAGGGGATGGCTACACCTTC; CDR3: CASSYGTGDGYTF
V: TRBV9; J: TRBJ1-6; size: -; D: -; DNA: TGTGCAAGCGCCGGGGGGCAGAATTCACCCCTCCACTTT; CDR3: CASAGGQNSPLHF
V: TRBV19; J: TRBJ1-5; size: -; D: -; DNA: TGTGCCAGTAGTCAGACAGTGTATAGCAATCAGCCCCAGCATTTT; CDR3: CASSQTVYSNQPQHF
V: TRBV29-1; J: TRBJ1-1; size: -; D: -; DNA: TGCAGCGTTGAAGATGCGGAGGGGGGGTTGATGAACACTGAAGCTTTCTTT; CDR3: CSVEDAEGGLMNTEAFF
V: TRBV4-1; J: TRBJ2-5; size: -; D: TRBD2; DNA: TGCGCCAGCAGCCCCAGTTTAACGGGGGGAGAGACCCAGTACTTC; CDR3: CASSPSLTGGETQYF
V: TRBV5-4; J: TRBJ2-3; size: -; D: TRBD1; DNA: TGTGCCAGCAGCTTGCAGGGGGCAGTGAGCACAGATACGCAGTATTTT; CDR3: CASSLQGAVSTDTQYF
V: TRBV5-8; J: TRBJ1-2; size: few; D: TRBD1; DNA: TGTGCCAGCAGCTTGAAAGGACAGGGGAAGAACTATGGCTACACCTTC; CDR3: CASSLKGQGKNYGYTF
V: TRBV11-2; J: TRBJ1-1; size: -; D: TRBD1; DNA: TGTGCCAGCAGCTCTTACAGGGGGAGCACTGAAGCTTTCTTT; CDR3: CASSSYRGSTEAFF
V: TRBV7-2; J: TRBJ2-7; size: -; D: -; DNA: TGTGCCAGCAGCTTATCCGGAGCCTACGAGCAGTACTTC; CDR3: CASSLSGAYEQYF
V: TRBV9; J: TRBJ2-1; size: -; D: -; DNA: TGTGCCAGCAGCGTAGGGACTGGTGGTGAGCAGTTCTTC; CDR3: CASSVGTGGEQFF
V: TRBV19; J: TRBJ1-1; size: -; D: -; DNA: TGTGCCAGTAGTGACCAAGGGACATGGGACACTGAAGCTTTCTTT; CDR3: CASSDQGTWDTEAFF
V: TRBV19; J: TRBJ1-4; size: -; D: -; DNA: TGTGCCAGTAGTATTAATTGGCCAGGGGCAGATGAAAAACTGTTTTTT; CDR3: CASSINWPGADEKLFF
V: TRBV6-5; J: TRBJ2-7; size: few; D: -; DNA: TGTGCCAGCAAGGAGACTTCCTACGAGCAGTACTTC; CDR3: CASKETSYEQYF
V: TRBV4-3; J: TRBJ1-1; size: -; D: -; DNA: TGCGCCAGCGGAGAGGGGAACACTGAAGCTTTCTTT; CDR3: CASGEGNTEAFF
V: TRBV27; J: TRBJ1-1; size: -; D: TRBD1; DNA: TGTGCCAGCAGTTTAAGAGCGCGGGACAGGGGGCTACTTACCGACATGAACACTGAAGCTTTCTTT; CDR3: CASSLRARDRGLLTDMNTEAFF